Shown below are 13 T cell receptor beta chains from a single sample sequenced in a study of T cell responses to AZD1222 COVID-19 vaccine. Assay: immunoSEQ multiplex PCR; the TCRdb copy retains only in-frame clones and omits some. The sample has some 190,000 clones; approximately 92% are singletons. The material sequenced was peripheral blood, taken on day 0 of AZD1222 vaccination. The receptors come from an adult in good health.

The chain uses TRBV2 and TRBJ2-7; D is unresolved. The germline V gene encodes CDR1 SNHLY and CDR2 FYNNEI. CDR3 length equals 12 residues. The V end was cut by 1 base, the J end by 3 bases, with 4 bases between. CDR3 protein: CASSEGGYEQYF. The CDR3 nucleotides read TGTGCCAGCAGTGAAGGGGGCTACGAGCAGTACTTC.

This chain joins TRBV28 and TRBJ1-6; TRBD1 might be the D (6 bases). CDR1 is MDHEN, CDR2 SYDVKM, per germline. The CDR3 covers 15 residues. V lost 6 bases to trimming and J lost 3 bases, with 12 bases between them. CDR3 sequence (DNA): TGTGCCAGCAGGCCAACAGGGTACTATAATTCACCCCTCCACTTT. Its protein is CASRPTGYYNSPLHF.

The genes are TRBV11-3 and TRBJ1-1; 8 bases are a match to TRBD1. J was trimmed by 8 bases and V by 2 bases; bases with no gene match: 1. The length of the CDR3 is 12 residues. CDR1 is SGHNT and CDR2 is YENEEA in the germline V gene. Here the CDR3 DNA reads TGTGCCAGCAGCTTACAGGGGGCCGAAGCTTTCTTT. It codes for CASSLQGAEAFF.

J is TRBJ1-4 and V is TRBV5-4; D is undetermined. The CDR3 is 13 amino acids. V was trimmed by 4 bases and J by 1 base, leaving 5 bases between them. The germline V gene has CDR1 SGHNT and CDR2 YYREEE (reference sequence). The CDR3 DNA follows: TGTGCCAGCAGCCCTAGAACTAATGAAAAACTGTTTTTT. Translation: CASSPRTNEKLFF. Combining the CDR3 with reference TRBV5-4 and TRBJ1-4 gives the whole variable domain ETGVTQSPTHLIKTRGQQVTLRCSSQSGHNTVSWYQQALGQGPQFIFQYYREEENGRGNFPPRFSGLQFPNYSSELNVNALELDDSALYLCASSPRTNEKLFFGSGTQLSVL.

This rearrangement joins TRBV19 to TRBJ1-2; no reliable D call. V lost 6 bases and J lost 6, with 11 bases in between. Per germline, CDR1 LNHDA and CDR2 SQIVND (reference sequence). CDR3 length equals 12 residues. Here the CDR3 DNA reads TGTGCCAGTAGCCCCGGGCCCCATGGCTACACCTTC. It is translated as CASSPGPHGYTF.

The rearrangement uses TRBV19 and TRBJ1-6; D uncertain. Trimming stripped 3 bases from V and 5 bases from J, with 8 bases between. Germline CDR1 and CDR2: LNHDA and SQIVND (reference sequence). This CDR3 has 14 amino acids. The CDR3 nucleotides read TGTGCCAGTAGTATGGTGCAGGATAATTCACCCCTCCACTTT. This gives the protein CASSMVQDNSPLHF.

This rearrangement joins TRBV19 to TRBJ2-2, with 9 bases identical to TRBD1. The CDR3 has 18 amino acids. CDR1 is LNHDA, CDR2 SQIVND, per germline (reference sequence). J was trimmed by 4 bases and V by 3 bases; bases with no gene match: 12. The CDR3 protein is CASSMIFSGQGTTGELFF. The CDR3 coding sequence is TGTGCCAGTAGTATGATTTTCTCGGGACAGGGTACCACCGGGGAGCTGTTTTTT.

The rearrangement joins TRBV24-1 to TRBJ2-3; 14 positions agree with TRBD2. Trimming cost V 2 bases and J 2 bases; bases outside gene matches: 5. The CDR3 contains 18 residues. Germline values: CDR1 KGHDR, CDR2 SFDVKD. The CDR3 spells CATSDSLTSGGDTDTQYF. The CDR3 DNA is TGTGCCACCAGTGATTCTTTGACTAGCGGGGGGGACACAGATACGCAGTATTTT.

The chain uses TRBV6-2 or TRBV6-3 and TRBJ1-2, with D maybe TRBD1 (6 bases). The CDR3 covers 14 residues. V lost 5 bases and J lost 6, with 16 bases in between. Germline V gene data show CDR1 as MNHEY and CDR2 as SVGEGT. The CDR3 loop is CASSPEIRGHGYTF. CDR3 nucleotide sequence: TGTGCCAGCAGTCCAGAAATCAGGGGACATGGCTACACCTTC.

In this sample, this clone turned up a few times. The J gene is TRBJ1-1, the V gene TRBV18; the D gene is possibly TRBD1 (6 bases). V lost 4 bases and J lost 6, with 6 bases in between. Germline CDR1 and CDR2: KGHSH and LQKENI. The CDR3 has 11 residues. CDR3 residues: CASSQGAEAFF. In nucleotides, the CDR3 is TGTGCCAGCTCACAGGGGGCTGAAGCTTTCTTT.

This clone was seen a single time. J is TRBJ1-3 and V is TRBV6-2 or TRBV6-3; weak D call: TRBD1 (5 bases). The germline V gene encodes CDR1 MNHEY and CDR2 SVGEGT. This CDR3 has 15 residues. V shed 2 bases and J shed 1 base, with 9 bases lying between them. CDR3 sequence reads: CASSYPGISGNTIYF. CDR3 DNA sequence: TGTGCCAGCAGTTACCCAGGGATTTCTGGAAACACCATATATTTT.

V usage is TRBV7-9 and J usage is TRBJ2-7; D gene ambiguous. This CDR3 has 12 amino acids. V was shortened by 3 bases and J by 1 base, with 4 bases between the two germline ends. Germline V gives CDR1 SEHNR, CDR2 FQNEAQ (reference sequence). Here the CDR3 DNA reads TGTGCCAGCAGCTTTGTATCCTACGAGCAGTACTTC. Amino acid sequence: CASSFVSYEQYF.

The chain recombines TRBV19 with TRBJ1-5; TRBD1 might be the D (6 bases). In germline, CDR1 is LNHDA, CDR2 SQIVND (reference sequence). This CDR3 has 16 amino acids. The V end was cut by 1 base, the J end by 1 base, with 11 bases between. DNA of the CDR3: TGTGCCAGTAGTATAGGAAGGGGGGAGAGCAATCAGCCCCAGCATTTT. Protein sequence: CASSIGRGESNQPQHF.